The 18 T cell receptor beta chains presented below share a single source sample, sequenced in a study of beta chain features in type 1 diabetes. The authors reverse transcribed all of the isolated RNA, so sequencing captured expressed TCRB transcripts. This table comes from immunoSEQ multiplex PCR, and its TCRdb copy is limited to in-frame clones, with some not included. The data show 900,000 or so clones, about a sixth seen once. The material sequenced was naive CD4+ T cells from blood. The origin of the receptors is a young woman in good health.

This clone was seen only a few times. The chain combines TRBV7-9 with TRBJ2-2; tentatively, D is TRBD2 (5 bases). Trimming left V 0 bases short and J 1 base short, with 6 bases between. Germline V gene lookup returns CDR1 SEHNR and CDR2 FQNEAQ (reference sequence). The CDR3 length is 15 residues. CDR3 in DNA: TGTGCCAGCAGCTTAGCGGGAGAGAACACCGGGGAGCTGTTTTTT. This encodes CASSLAGENTGELFF.

This chain's CDR3 is CASSLDPRTGELFF. CDR3 bases: TGCGCCAGCAGCTTGGACCCCAGGACCGGGGAGCTGTTTTTT. The chain has TRBV5-1 and TRBJ2-2; D gene uncertain. The CDR3 runs 14 residues. Germline V gives CDR1 SGHRS, CDR2 YFSETQ. Trimming removed 0 bases at V and 5 bases at J, with 8 bases between.

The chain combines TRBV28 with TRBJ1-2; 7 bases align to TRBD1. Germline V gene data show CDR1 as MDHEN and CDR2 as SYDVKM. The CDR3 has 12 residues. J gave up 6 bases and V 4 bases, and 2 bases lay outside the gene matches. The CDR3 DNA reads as TGTGCCAGCAGTTGGGGACAGCATGGCTACACCTTC. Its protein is CASSWGQHGYTF.

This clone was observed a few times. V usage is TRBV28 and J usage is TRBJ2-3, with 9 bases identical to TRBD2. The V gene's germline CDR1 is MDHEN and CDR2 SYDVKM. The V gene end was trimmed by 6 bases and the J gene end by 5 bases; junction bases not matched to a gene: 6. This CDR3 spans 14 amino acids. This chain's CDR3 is CASSLAGAVDTQYF. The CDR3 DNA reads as TGTGCCAGCAGCTTAGCGGGAGCGGTAGATACGCAGTATTTT.

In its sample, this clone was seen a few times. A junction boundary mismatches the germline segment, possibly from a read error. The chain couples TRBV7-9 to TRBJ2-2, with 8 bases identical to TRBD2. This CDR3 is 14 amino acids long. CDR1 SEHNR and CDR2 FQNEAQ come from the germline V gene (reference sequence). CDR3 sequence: CASSISGNAGELFF. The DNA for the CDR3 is TGTGCCAGCAGCATTAGCGGGAACGCCGGGGAGCTGTTTTTT.

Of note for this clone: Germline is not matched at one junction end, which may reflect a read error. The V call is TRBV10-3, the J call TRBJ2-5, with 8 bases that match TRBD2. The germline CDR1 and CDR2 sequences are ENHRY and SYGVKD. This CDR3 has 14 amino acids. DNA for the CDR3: TGTGCCAGCAGTTCGGGACTAGGGGAGGAGACCCAGTACTTC. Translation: CASSSGLGEETQYF.

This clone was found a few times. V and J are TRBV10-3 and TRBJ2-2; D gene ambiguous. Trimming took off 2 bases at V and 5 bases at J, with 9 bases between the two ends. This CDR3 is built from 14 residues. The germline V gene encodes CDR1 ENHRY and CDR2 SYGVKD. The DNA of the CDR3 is TGTGCCATCAGTGAGCAGGACGCAACCGGGGAGCTGTTTTTT. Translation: CAISEQDATGELFF.

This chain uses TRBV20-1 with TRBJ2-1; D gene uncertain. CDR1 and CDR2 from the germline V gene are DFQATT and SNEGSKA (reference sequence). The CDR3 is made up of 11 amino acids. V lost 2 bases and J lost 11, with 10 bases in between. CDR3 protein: CSARPTPQQFF. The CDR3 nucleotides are TGCAGTGCTAGACCCACCCCCCAGCAGTTCTTC.

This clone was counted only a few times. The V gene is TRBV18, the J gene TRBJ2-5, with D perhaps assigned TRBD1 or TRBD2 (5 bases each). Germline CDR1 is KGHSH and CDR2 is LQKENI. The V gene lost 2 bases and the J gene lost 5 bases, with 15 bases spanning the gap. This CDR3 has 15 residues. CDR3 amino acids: CASSPKRGFQETQYF. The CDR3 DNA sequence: TGTGCCAGCTCACCAAAGAGGGGCTTCCAGGAGACCCAGTACTTC.

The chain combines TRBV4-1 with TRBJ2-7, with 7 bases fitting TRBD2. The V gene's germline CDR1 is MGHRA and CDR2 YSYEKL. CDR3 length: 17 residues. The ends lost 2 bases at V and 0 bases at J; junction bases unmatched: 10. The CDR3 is CASSQLFRPSGSYEQYF. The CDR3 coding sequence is TGCGCCAGCAGCCAACTATTCCGACCTAGCGGCTCCTACGAGCAGTACTTC.

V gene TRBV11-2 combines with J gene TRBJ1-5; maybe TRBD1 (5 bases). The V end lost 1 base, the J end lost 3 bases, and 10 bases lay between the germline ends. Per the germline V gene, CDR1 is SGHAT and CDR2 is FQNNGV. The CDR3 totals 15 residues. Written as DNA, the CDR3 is TGTGCCAGCAGCTTAGGTGAAGGGGCCAATCAGCCCCAGCATTTT. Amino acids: CASSLGEGANQPQHF. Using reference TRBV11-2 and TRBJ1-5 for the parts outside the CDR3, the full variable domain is EAGVAQSPRYKIIEKRQSVAFWCNPISGHATLYWYQQILGQGPKLLIQFQNNGVVDDSQLPKDRFSAERLKGVDSTLKIQPAKLEDSAVYLCASSLGEGANQPQHFGDGTRLSIL.

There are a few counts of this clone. The CDR3 region has the DNA TGCAGCGTTCGGGGGGGACCACGACAGGGCACAGATACGCAGTATTTT. It translates to CSVRGGPRQGTDTQYF. The chain recombines TRBV29-1 with TRBJ2-3; 8 nucleotides line up with TRBD2. CDR1 and CDR2 (germline): SQVTM, ANQGSEA. After removal of 5 bases from V and 1 base from J, the junction contained 11 bases not matched to a gene. This CDR3 comprises 16 residues.

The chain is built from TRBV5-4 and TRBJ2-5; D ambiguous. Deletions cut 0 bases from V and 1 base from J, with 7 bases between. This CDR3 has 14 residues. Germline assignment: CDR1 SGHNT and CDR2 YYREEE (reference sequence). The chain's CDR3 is CASSLAARQETQYF. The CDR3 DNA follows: TGTGCCAGCAGCTTGGCGGCGCGCCAAGAGACCCAGTACTTC.

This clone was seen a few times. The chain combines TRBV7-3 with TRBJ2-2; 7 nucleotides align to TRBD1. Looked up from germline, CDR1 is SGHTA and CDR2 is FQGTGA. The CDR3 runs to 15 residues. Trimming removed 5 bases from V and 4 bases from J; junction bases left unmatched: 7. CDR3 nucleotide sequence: TGTGCCAGCAGCCTCCGGGACAGCCTCACCGGGGAGCTGTTTTTT. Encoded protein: CASSLRDSLTGELFF.

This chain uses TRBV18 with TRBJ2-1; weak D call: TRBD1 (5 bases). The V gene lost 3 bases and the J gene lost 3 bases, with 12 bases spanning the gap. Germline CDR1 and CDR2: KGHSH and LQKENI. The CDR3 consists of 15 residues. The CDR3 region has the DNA TGTGCCAGCTCACCTTGGACAAGTAACTACAATGAGCAGTTCTTC. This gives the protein CASSPWTSNYNEQFF.

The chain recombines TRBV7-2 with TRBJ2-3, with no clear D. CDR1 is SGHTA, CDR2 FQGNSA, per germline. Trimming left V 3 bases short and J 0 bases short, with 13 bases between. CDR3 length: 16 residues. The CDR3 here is CASSFQVLQSTDTQYF. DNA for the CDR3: TGTGCCAGCAGCTTTCAGGTCCTACAGAGCACAGATACGCAGTATTTT.

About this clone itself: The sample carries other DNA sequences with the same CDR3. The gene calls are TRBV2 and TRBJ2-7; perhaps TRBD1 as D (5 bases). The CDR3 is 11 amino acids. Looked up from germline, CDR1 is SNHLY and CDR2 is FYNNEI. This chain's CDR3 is CASSVGQGPSV. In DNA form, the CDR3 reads TGTGCCAGCAGTGTTGGTCAGGGCCCTTCTGTA.

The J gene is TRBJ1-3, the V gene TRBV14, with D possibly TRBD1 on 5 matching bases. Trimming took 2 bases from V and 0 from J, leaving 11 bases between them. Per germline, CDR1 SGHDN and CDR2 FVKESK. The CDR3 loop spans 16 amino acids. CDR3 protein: CASSQRGRISGNTIYF. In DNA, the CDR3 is TGTGCCAGCAGCCAAAGGGGCCGAATCTCTGGAAACACCATATATTTT.